These T cell receptor beta chains were read from a single sample in a study of shared clonotypes between healthy human individuals. Profiled with immunoSEQ multiplex PCR; TCRdb holds only in-frame clones, not every one. Here the sample spans over 2,000,000 clones, around 95% being singletons. Sequenced: naive CD8+ T cells from PBMCs. These receptors were collected from a man aged 18 to 30 in good health. Some clones in this sample may be carry-over from other donors' samples. Each CDR3 is given with its conserved first and last residue. D genes are given only for firm matches. A clone size is listed for some rows: how often the clone was seen (once, few, many), or a class if it is expanded.

D: TRBD1
V: TRBV5-6
size: -
length: 13
J: TRBJ2-5
DNA: TGTGCCAGCAGCCCGGACAGGGGAGAGACCCAGTACTTC
CDR3: CASSPDRGETQYF

D: -
V: TRBV5-1
size: -
length: 16
J: TRBJ2-7
DNA: TGCGCCAGCACCCGTCTTCGGACGTCCAGCTCCTACGAGCAGTACTTC
CDR3: CASTRLRTSSSYEQYF

D: TRBD1
V: TRBV9
size: -
length: 17
J: TRBJ2-2
DNA: TGTGCCAGCAGCCCCAACTTCGACAGGGGAGACACCGGGGAGCTGTTTTTT
CDR3: CASSPNFDRGDTGELFF

D: TRBD1
V: TRBV19
size: -
length: 14
J: TRBJ2-7
DNA: TGTGCCAGTAGGACCCGGGACAGGGGTTACGAGCAGTACTTC
CDR3: CASRTRDRGYEQYF

D: -
V: TRBV7-9
size: once
length: 16
J: TRBJ2-3
DNA: TGTGCCAGCAGCTCGGGACCCAACCCTAGCACAGATACGCAGTATTTT
CDR3: CASSSGPNPSTDTQYF

D: -
V: TRBV6-6
size: -
length: 12
J: TRBJ2-1
DNA: TGTGCCAGCAGTTGGGGGTCGCATGAGCAGTTCTTC
CDR3: CASSWGSHEQFF

D: -
V: TRBV4-2
size: -
length: 17
J: TRBJ1-3
DNA: TGTGCCAGCAGCCAAGATCCCTTCGACGGGAGCGGAAACACCATATATTTT
CDR3: CASSQDPFDGSGNTIYF

D: -
V: TRBV28
size: few
length: 12
J: TRBJ1-1
DNA: TGTGCCAGCAGTTTCGCGCCAGATGAAGCTTTCTTT
CDR3: CASSFAPDEAFF

D: -
V: TRBV12-2
size: -
length: 14
J: TRBJ2-7
DNA: TGTGCAAGTCGCTCACCGGGATACTCCTACGAGCAGTACTTC
CDR3: CASRSPGYSYEQYF

D: TRBD1
V: TRBV27
size: -
length: 14
J: TRBJ2-7
DNA: TGTGCCAGCAGTTTGTTGCAGGGGGCCTACGAGCAGTACTTC
CDR3: CASSLLQGAYEQYF

D: -
V: TRBV14
size: -
length: 13
J: TRBJ2-3
DNA: TGTGCCAGCAGCCAAGATCGAGGGACCCCACAGTATTTT
CDR3: CASSQDRGTPQYF

D: TRBD2
V: TRBV9
size: -
length: 13
J: TRBJ2-7
DNA: TGTGCCAGCAGCGTAAGCGGGAGCAGCGAGCAGTACTTC
CDR3: CASSVSGSSEQYF

D: TRBD2
V: TRBV7-9
size: -
length: 18
J: TRBJ2-5
DNA: TGTGCCAGCAGCTGGGGCAGTGCTAGCGGGGCCCCCCAAGAGACCCAGTACTTC
CDR3: CASSWGSASGAPQETQYF

D: -
V: TRBV19
size: -
length: 13
J: TRBJ1-1
DNA: TGTGCCAGTAGTATAGGTGGGGGCACTGAAGCTTTCTTT
CDR3: CASSIGGGTEAFF

D: -
V: TRBV7-9
size: once
length: 14
J: TRBJ2-3
DNA: TGTGCCAGCAACTTCCAGGGGGGCGGAAATACGCAGTATTTT
CDR3: CASNFQGGGNTQYF

D: TRBD2
V: TRBV9
size: -
length: 14
J: TRBJ2-2
DNA: TGTGCCAGCAGCGTGAGCGGGAGTTCCGGGGAGCTGTTTTTT
CDR3: CASSVSGSSGELFF

D: -
V: TRBV12-5
size: once
length: 12
J: TRBJ2-7
DNA: TGTGCTAGTGGTCCGGATACCTACGAGCAGTACTTC
CDR3: CASGPDTYEQYF

D: -
V: TRBV4-1
size: -
length: 19
J: TRBJ2-3
DNA: TGCGCCAGCAGCCAAGATCTTGTTGTACATCTCGGAACCACAGATACGCAGTATTTT
CDR3: CASSQDLVVHLGTTDTQYF

D: -
V: TRBV7-9
size: -
length: 14
J: TRBJ1-4
DNA: TGTGCCAGCAGCGCCGGCGGGTATGTTGAAAAACTGTTTTTT
CDR3: CASSAGGYVEKLFF

D: -
V: TRBV28
size: -
length: 15
J: TRBJ2-3
DNA: TGTGCCAGCAGTCCCCGGACAGCTAGCACAGATACGCAGTATTTT
CDR3: CASSPRTASTDTQYF